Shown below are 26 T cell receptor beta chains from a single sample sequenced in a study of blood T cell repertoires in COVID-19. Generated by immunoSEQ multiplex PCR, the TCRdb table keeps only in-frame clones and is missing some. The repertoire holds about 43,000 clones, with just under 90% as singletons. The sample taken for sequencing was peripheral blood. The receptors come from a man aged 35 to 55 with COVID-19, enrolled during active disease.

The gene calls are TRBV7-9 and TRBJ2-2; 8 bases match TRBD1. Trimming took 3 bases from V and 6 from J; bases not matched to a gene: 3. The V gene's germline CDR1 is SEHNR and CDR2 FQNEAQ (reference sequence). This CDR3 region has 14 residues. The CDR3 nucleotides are TGTGCCAGCAGCTTCCAGGACAGGGCCGGGGAGCTGTTTTTT. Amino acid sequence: CASSFQDRAGELFF. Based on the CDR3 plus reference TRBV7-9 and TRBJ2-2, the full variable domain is DTGVSQNPRHKITKRGQNVTFRCDPISEHNRLYWYRQTLGQGPEFLTYFQNEAQLEKSRLLSDRFSAERPKGSFSTLEIQRTEQGDSAMYLCASSFQDRAGELFFGEGSRLTVL.

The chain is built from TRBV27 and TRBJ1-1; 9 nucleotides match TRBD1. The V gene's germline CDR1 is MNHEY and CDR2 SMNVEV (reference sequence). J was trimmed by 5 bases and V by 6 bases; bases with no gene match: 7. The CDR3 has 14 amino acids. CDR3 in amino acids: CASRLGTGLTEAFF. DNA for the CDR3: TGTGCCAGCAGGCTCGGGACAGGGTTGACTGAAGCTTTCTTT.

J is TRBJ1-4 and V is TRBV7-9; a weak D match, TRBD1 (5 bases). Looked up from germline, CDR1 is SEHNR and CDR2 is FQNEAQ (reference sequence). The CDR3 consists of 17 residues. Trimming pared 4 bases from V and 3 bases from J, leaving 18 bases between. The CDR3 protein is CASSSRQNGGSNEKLFF. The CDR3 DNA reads TGTGCCAGCAGCTCCCGCCAAAACGGGGGGTCTAATGAAAAACTGTTTTTT.

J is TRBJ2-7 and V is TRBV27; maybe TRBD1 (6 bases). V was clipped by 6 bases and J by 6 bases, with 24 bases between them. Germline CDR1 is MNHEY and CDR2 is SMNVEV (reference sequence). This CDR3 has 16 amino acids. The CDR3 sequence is CASSSPARQGSSEQYF. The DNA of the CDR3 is TGTGCCAGCAGCTCTCCGGCCCGCCAGGGGAGTTCCGAGCAGTACTTC.

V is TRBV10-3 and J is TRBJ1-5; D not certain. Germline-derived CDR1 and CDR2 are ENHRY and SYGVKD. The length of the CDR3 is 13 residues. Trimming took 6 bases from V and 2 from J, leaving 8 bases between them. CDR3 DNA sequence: TGTGCCATCAGGGGAGAAGGCAATCAGCCCCAGCATTTT. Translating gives CAIRGEGNQPQHF.

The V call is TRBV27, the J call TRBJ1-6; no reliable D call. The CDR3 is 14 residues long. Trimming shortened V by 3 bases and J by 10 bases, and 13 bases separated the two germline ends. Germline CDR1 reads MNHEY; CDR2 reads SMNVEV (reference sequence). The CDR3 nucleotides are TGTGCCAGCAGTTTGGAGTTCCTGAGATCACCCCTCCACTTT. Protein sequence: CASSLEFLRSPLHF.

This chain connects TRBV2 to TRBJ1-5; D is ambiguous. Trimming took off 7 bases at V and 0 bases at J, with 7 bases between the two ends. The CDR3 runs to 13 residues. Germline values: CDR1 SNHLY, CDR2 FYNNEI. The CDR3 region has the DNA TGTGCCAGCAAGGAGTATAGCAATCAGCCCCAGCATTTT. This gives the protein CASKEYSNQPQHF.

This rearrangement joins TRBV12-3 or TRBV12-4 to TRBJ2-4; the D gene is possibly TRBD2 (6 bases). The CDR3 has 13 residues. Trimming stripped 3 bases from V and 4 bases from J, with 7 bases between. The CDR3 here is CASSFAGKNIQYF. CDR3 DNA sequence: TGTGCCAGCAGTTTTGCGGGGAAAAACATTCAGTACTTC.

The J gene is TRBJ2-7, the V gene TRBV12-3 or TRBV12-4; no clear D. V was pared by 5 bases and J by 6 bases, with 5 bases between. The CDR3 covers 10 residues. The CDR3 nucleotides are TGTGCCAGCAGTCGTTTCGAGCAGTACTTC. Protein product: CASSRFEQYF.

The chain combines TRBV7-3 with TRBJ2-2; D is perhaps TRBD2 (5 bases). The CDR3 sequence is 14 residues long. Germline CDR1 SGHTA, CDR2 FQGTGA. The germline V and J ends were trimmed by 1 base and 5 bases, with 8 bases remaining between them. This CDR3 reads CASSLKAGTGELFF. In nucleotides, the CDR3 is TGTGCCAGCAGCTTAAAGGCGGGTACCGGGGAGCTGTTTTTT.

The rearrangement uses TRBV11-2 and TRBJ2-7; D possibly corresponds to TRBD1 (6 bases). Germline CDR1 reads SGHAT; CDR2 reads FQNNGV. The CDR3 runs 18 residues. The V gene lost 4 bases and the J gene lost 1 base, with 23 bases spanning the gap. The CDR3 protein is CASSSLTRKRTASYEQYF. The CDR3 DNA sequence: TGTGCCAGCAGCTCATTGACCCGAAAGAGGACAGCATCCTACGAGCAGTACTTC.

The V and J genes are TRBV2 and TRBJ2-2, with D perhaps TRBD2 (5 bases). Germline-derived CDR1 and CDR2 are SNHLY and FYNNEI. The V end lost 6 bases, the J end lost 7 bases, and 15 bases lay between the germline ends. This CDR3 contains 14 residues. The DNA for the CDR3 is TGTGCCAGCAGATCCCTACCCCGGGACGGGGAGCTGTTTTTT. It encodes CASRSLPRDGELFF.

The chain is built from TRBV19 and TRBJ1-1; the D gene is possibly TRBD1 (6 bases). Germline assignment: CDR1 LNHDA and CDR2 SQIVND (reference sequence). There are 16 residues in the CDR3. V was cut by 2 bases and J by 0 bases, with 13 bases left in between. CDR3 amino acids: CASSIRGGGLNTEAFF. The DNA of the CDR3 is TGTGCCAGTAGTATAAGAGGGGGGGGATTGAACACTGAAGCTTTCTTT.

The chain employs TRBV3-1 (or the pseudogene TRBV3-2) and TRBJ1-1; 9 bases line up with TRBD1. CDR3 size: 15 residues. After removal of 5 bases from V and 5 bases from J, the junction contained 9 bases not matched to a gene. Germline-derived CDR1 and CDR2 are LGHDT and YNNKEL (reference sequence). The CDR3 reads CASSATGGSRTEAFF. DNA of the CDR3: TGTGCCAGCAGCGCTACAGGGGGCTCGCGTACTGAAGCTTTCTTT.

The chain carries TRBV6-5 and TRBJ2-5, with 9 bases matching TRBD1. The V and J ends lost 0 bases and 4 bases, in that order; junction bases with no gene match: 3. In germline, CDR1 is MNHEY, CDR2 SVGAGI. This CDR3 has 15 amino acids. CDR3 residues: CASSYSRQGVETQYF. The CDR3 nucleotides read TGTGCCAGCAGTTACTCCAGACAGGGGGTAGAGACCCAGTACTTC.

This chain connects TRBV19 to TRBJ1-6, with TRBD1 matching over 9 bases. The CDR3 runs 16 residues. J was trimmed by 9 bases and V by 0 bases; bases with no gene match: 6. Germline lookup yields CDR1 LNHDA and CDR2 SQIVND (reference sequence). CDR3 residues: CASSIDRGQGSSPLHF. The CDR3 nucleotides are TGTGCCAGTAGTATAGATCGAGGACAGGGGAGTTCACCCCTCCACTTT.

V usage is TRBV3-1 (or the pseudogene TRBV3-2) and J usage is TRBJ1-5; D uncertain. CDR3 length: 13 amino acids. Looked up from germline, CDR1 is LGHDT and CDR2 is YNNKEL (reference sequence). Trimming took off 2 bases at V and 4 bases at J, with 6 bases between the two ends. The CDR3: CASSQRVNQPQHF. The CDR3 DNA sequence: TGTGCCAGCAGCCAACGGGTGAATCAGCCCCAGCATTTT.

The CDR3 DNA sequence: TGTGCCAGCAGTGCTCCACTGAATGGCTACACCTTC. Its protein product is CASSAPLNGYTF. The chain uses TRBV2 and TRBJ1-2; no definite D call. Germline CDR1 reads SNHLY; CDR2 reads FYNNEI. V lost 4 bases and J lost 6, with 9 bases in between. The CDR3 length is 12 residues.

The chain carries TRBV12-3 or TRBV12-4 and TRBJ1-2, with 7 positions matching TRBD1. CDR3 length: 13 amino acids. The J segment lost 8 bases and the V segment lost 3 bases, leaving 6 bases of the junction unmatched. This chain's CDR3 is CASSLGTAKGYTF. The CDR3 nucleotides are TGTGCCAGCAGTTTGGGGACAGCGAAGGGCTACACCTTC.

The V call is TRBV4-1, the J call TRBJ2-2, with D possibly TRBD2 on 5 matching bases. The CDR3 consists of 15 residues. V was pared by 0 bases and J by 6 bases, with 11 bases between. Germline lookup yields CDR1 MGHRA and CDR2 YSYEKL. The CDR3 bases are TGCGCCAGCAGCCAAGATGCAGCAGCGGCCGGGGAGCTGTTTTTT. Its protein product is CASSQDAAAAGELFF.

CDR3 sequence: CASSLAAGTGFLMSYNEQFF. For the CDR3, the DNA is TGTGCCAGCAGCTTAGCTGCCGGGACAGGGTTCTTGATGTCCTACAATGAGCAGTTCTTC. The rearrangement joins TRBV7-6 to TRBJ2-1; 9 bases agree with TRBD1. CDR3 length: 20 amino acids. Germline V CDR1 and CDR2: SGHVS, FNYEAQ. V lost 0 bases to trimming and J lost 1 base; unmatched junction nucleotides: 13.

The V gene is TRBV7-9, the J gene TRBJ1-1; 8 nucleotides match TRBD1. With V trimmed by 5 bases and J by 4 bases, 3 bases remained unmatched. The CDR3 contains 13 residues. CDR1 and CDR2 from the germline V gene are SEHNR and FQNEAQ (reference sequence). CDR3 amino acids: CASSPGGRTEAFF. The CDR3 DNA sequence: TGTGCCAGCAGCCCAGGGGGCCGCACTGAAGCTTTCTTT.

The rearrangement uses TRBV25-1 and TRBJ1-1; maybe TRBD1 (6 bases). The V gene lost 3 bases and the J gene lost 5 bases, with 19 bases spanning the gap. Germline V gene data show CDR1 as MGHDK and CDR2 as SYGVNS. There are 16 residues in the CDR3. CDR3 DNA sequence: TGTGCCAGCAGTGAGCGCAACCTACAGGGAAAGACTGAAGCTTTCTTT. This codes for CASSERNLQGKTEAFF.

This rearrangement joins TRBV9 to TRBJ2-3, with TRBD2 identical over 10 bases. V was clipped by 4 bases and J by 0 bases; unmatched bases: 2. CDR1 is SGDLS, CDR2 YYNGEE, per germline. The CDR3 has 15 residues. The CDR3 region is CASSWTSGSTDTQYF. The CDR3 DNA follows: TGTGCCAGCAGCTGGACTAGCGGTAGCACAGATACGCAGTATTTT.

CDR3: CASSYSTGYEQYF. The CDR3 coding sequence is TGTGCCAGCAGTTACTCGACGGGGTACGAGCAGTACTTC. The chain uses TRBV6-5 and TRBJ2-7; perhaps TRBD2 as D (5 bases). The ends were cut back, 0 bases at V and 4 bases at J, with 7 bases in the middle. The germline gives CDR1 MNHEY, CDR2 SVGAGI. The CDR3 runs 13 residues.

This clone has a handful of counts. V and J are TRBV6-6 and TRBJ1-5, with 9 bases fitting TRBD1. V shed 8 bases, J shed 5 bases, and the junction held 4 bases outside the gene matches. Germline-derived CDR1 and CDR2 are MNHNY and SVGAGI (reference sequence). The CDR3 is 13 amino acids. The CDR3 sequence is CASRDREDQPQHF. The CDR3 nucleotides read TGTGCCAGCCGGGACAGGGAGGATCAGCCCCAGCATTTT.